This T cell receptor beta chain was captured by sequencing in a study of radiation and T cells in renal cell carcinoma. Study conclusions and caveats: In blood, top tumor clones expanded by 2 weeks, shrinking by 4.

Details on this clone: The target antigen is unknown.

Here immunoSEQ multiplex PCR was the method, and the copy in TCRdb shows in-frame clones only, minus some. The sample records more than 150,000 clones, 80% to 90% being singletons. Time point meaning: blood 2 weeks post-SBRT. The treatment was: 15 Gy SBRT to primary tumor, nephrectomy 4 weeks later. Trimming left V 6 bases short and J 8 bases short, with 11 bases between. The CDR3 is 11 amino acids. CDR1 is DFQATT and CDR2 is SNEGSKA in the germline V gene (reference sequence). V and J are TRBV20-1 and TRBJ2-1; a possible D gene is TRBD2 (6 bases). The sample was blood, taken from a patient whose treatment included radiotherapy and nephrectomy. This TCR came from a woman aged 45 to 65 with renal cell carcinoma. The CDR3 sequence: CSARRVDEQFF. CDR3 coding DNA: TGCAGTGCAAGGAGGGTCGATGAGCAGTTCTTC.